These 21 T cell receptor beta chains were all obtained from the same sample, sequenced in a study of blood T cell repertoires in COVID-19. Generated by immunoSEQ multiplex PCR, the TCRdb table keeps only in-frame clones and is missing some. The sample carries 15,000 to 20,000 clones, about 80% recorded once. The specimen sequenced was peripheral blood. These receptor sequences come from a man older than 75 with acute or convalescent COVID-19.

This chain links TRBV5-1 with TRBJ2-7, with D perhaps TRBD1 (6 bases). This CDR3 is built from 14 residues. With 4 bases removed from V and 2 bases from J, the gap between germline ends came to 13 bases. Germline CDR1 is SGHRS and CDR2 is YFSETQ. The CDR3 DNA follows: TGCGCCAGCAGCATGACAGGTCTAACCTACGAGCAGTACTTC. This translates into CASSMTGLTYEQYF.

The chain couples TRBV7-2 to TRBJ2-7; D call uncertain. V gave up 1 base and J gave up 3 bases, with 7 bases separating them. The CDR3 loop spans 13 amino acids. The V gene's germline CDR1 is SGHTA and CDR2 FQGNSA. The CDR3 reads CASSLGPNYEQYF. DNA for the CDR3: TGTGCCAGCAGCTTAGGGCCAAACTACGAGCAGTACTTC.

This chain's CDR3 is CATSDSGGSFYEQYF. CDR3 nucleotide sequence: TGTGCCACCAGTGACTCAGGGGGAAGCTTCTACGAGCAGTACTTC. The chain has TRBV24-1 and TRBJ2-7; 7 bases line up with TRBD1. V gave up 4 bases and J gave up 3 bases; unmatched junction bases: 8. CDR3 length equals 15 residues. Germline loops: CDR1 KGHDR, CDR2 SFDVKD.

The chain joins TRBV6-6 to TRBJ1-1; the D gene is possibly TRBD1 (5 bases). CDR1 and CDR2 (germline): MNHNY, SVGAGI (reference sequence). The CDR3 runs to 13 residues. Between the trimmed V and J ends, which lost 5 bases and 8 bases, there was a span of 15 bases. In DNA, the CDR3 is TGTGCCAGCAGTACCGCTACGGGGGGAGAAGCTTTCTTT. It translates to CASSTATGGEAFF.

V gene TRBV18 combines with J gene TRBJ2-2, with a weak D call TRBD2 (5 bases). Germline CDR1 reads KGHSH; CDR2 reads LQKENI. Trimming shortened V by 3 bases and J by 7 bases, and 18 bases separated the two germline ends. The CDR3 totals 16 residues. CDR3 sequence (DNA): TGTGCCAGCTCACCCTCAGGACTGGCCGATGGCGGGGAGCTGTTTTTT. Its protein is CASSPSGLADGGELFF.

The chain employs TRBV9 and TRBJ1-1, with TRBD1 matching 7 bases. V gave up 3 bases and J gave up 1 base; unmatched junction bases: 6. CDR1 and CDR2 from the germline V gene are SGDLS and YYNGEE. There are 15 residues in the CDR3. The CDR3 loop reads CASSGEAGGNTEAFF. Written as DNA, the CDR3 is TGTGCCAGCAGCGGAGAAGCAGGGGGGAACACTGAAGCTTTCTTT.

The CDR3 nucleotides read TGTGCCAGCTCACCAGGCCCACAGGGGAACTATGGCTACACCTTC. Encoded protein: CASSPGPQGNYGYTF. J is TRBJ1-2 and V is TRBV18; the match to TRBD1 covers 7 bases. This CDR3 spans 15 amino acids. V shed 2 bases, J shed 2 bases, and the junction held 5 bases outside the gene matches. Looked up from germline, CDR1 is KGHSH and CDR2 is LQKENI.

This chain connects TRBV11-2 to TRBJ1-2; 9 bases align to TRBD1. CDR1 is SGHAT and CDR2 is FQNNGV in the germline V gene. J was trimmed by 7 bases and V by 5 bases; bases with no gene match: 11. The CDR3 has 15 amino acids. Written as DNA, the CDR3 is TGTGCCAGCAGCCCGCCGGGACAGGGTTCAACTGGCTACACCTTC. Amino acid sequence: CASSPPGQGSTGYTF.

The rearrangement uses TRBV2 and TRBJ1-2, with 7 bases lining up with TRBD1. Germline assignment: CDR1 SNHLY and CDR2 FYNNEI. V dropped 4 bases and J dropped 4; count of bases not matched to a gene: 9. This CDR3 is built from 15 residues. CDR3 nucleotides: TGTGCCAGCAGTGCAGAGGGGGCGCCGATCTATGGCTACACCTTC. Translating it yields CASSAEGAPIYGYTF. Full variable domain (rest looked up from reference TRBV2 and TRBJ1-2): EPEVTQTPSHQVTQMGQEVILRCVPISNHLYFYWYRQILGQKVEFLVSFYNNEISEKSEIFDDQFSVERPDGSNFTLKIRSTKLEDSAMYFCASSAEGAPIYGYTFGSGTRLTVV.

J is TRBJ1-2 and V is TRBV7-2, with a weak D call TRBD1 (5 bases). The CDR3 runs to 14 residues. Germline V CDR1 and CDR2: SGHTA, FQGNSA. The V end was cut by 8 bases, the J end by 5 bases, with 18 bases between. The CDR3 DNA sequence: TGTGCCAGCGGAATCATGGGGGGGATATATGGCTACACCTTC. Translating gives CASGIMGGIYGYTF.

Note on this clone: The junction and the germline gene differ at one end; a read error may be behind it. The rearrangement joins TRBV11-2 to TRBJ2-1; no clear D. The CDR3 is made up of 12 amino acids. Germline assignment: CDR1 SGHAT and CDR2 FQNNGV. CDR3: CASSIESSEQFF. The CDR3 nucleotides read TGTGCCAGCAGCATAGAATCGAGCGAGCAGTTCTTC. The variable domain in full, with the rest retrieved from reference TRBV11-2 and TRBJ2-1, is EAGVAQSPRYKIIEKRQSVAFWCNPISGHATLYWYQQILGQGPKLLIQFQNNGVVDDSQLPKDRFSAERLKGVDSTLKIQPAKLEDSAVYLCASSIESSEQFFGPGTRLTVL.

This clone showed up just a few times. The rearrangement uses TRBV5-6 and TRBJ1-2, with unresolved D. CDR1 is SGHDT and CDR2 is YYEEEE in the germline V gene. V lost 1 base and J 7 bases, leaving 11 bases between the germline ends. The CDR3 is 13 amino acids. This CDR3 reads CASSLNGVLGYTF. The CDR3 region has the DNA TGTGCCAGCAGCTTGAATGGAGTCCTTGGCTACACCTTC.

This rearrangement joins TRBV27 to TRBJ1-5; TRBD1 aligns across 7 bases. V lost 4 bases to trimming and J lost 6 bases; unmatched junction nucleotides: 3. The CDR3 covers 13 residues. Germline CDR1 and CDR2: MNHEY and SMNVEV (reference sequence). CDR3 protein: CASSWAGGQPQHF. Here the CDR3 DNA reads TGTGCCAGCAGTTGGGCAGGGGGTCAGCCCCAGCATTTT.

The chain uses TRBV5-1 and TRBJ1-2; D ambiguous. The CDR3 spans 16 residues. Germline V lookup: CDR1 SGHRS, CDR2 YFSETQ. Trimming took 4 bases from V and 1 from J, leaving 17 bases between them. The CDR3 loop reads CASSPRRPNLNYGYTF. CDR3 coding DNA: TGCGCCAGCAGCCCTAGGAGACCCAACCTTAACTATGGCTACACCTTC.

The chain joins TRBV2 to TRBJ1-6; D is perhaps TRBD1 (6 bases). V lost 7 bases and J lost 4, with 11 bases in between. CDR1 is SNHLY, CDR2 FYNNEI, per germline. The CDR3 runs 14 residues. The CDR3 loop is CASTEQGYNSPLHF. The CDR3 DNA reads as TGTGCCAGCACCGAACAGGGTTATAATTCACCCCTCCACTTT. Based on the CDR3 plus reference TRBV2 and TRBJ1-6, the full variable domain is EPEVTQTPSHQVTQMGQEVILRCVPISNHLYFYWYRQILGQKVEFLVSFYNNEISEKSEIFDDQFSVERPDGSNFTLKIRSTKLEDSAMYFCASTEQGYNSPLHFGNGTRLTVT.

This chain joins TRBV19 and TRBJ1-1; perhaps TRBD1 as D (5 bases). The CDR3 runs to 15 residues. The germline V gene encodes CDR1 LNHDA and CDR2 SQIVND (reference sequence). Trimming removed 6 bases at V and 8 bases at J, with 22 bases between. The CDR3 region has the DNA TGTGCCAGTAGGGTCACTCGCACAGGTAACGCCGAAGCTTTCTTT. Its translation: CASRVTRTGNAEAFF. Combining the CDR3 with reference TRBV19 and TRBJ1-1 gives the whole variable domain DGGITQSPKYLFRKEGQNVTLSCEQNLNHDAMYWYRQDPGQGLRLIYYSQIVNDFQKGDIAEGYSVSREKKESFPLTVTSAQKNPTAFYLCASRVTRTGNAEAFFGQGTRLTVV.

V and J are TRBV29-1 and TRBJ2-7; the D gene is possibly TRBD2 (6 bases). V gave up 7 bases and J gave up 6 bases, with 19 bases separating them. Germline CDR1 and CDR2: SQVTM and ANQGSEA. This CDR3 is built from 13 residues. The CDR3 loop reads CSARDMPASEQYF. Here the CDR3 DNA reads TGCAGCGCGCGGGATATGCCTGCTTCCGAGCAGTACTTC.

This sequence joins TRBV3-1 (or the pseudogene TRBV3-2) and TRBJ1-1; 9 bases fit TRBD1. Germline CDR1 and CDR2: LGHDT and YNNKEL (reference sequence). J lost 5 bases, V lost 7 bases, and 11 bases had no gene match. The CDR3 loop spans 15 amino acids. CDR3 amino acids: CASIKETGGLTEAFF. CDR3 coding DNA: TGTGCCAGCATTAAAGAGACAGGGGGGCTTACTGAAGCTTTCTTT.

The chain has TRBV19 and TRBJ2-2, with D possibly TRBD2 on 6 matching bases. In germline, CDR1 is LNHDA, CDR2 SQIVND (reference sequence). The CDR3 is 13 amino acids. Between the trimmed V and J ends, which lost 7 bases and 5 bases, there was a span of 11 bases. The CDR3 DNA sequence: TGTGCCAGTAAAGGACTAAAGACCGGGGAGCTGTTTTTT. It translates to CASKGLKTGELFF.

The rearrangement links TRBV5-1 to TRBJ2-1; TRBD2 might be the D (6 bases). This CDR3 has 12 amino acids. V was clipped by 5 bases and J by 4 bases, with 7 bases between them. The germline V gene has CDR1 SGHRS and CDR2 YFSETQ. The CDR3 sequence is CASSRGYNEQFF. The CDR3 coding sequence is TGCGCCAGCAGTCGGGGGTACAATGAGCAGTTCTTC.

The chain employs TRBV7-9 and TRBJ1-6, with D unresolved. The length of the CDR3 is 13 residues. Trimming pared 7 bases from V and 8 bases from J, leaving 12 bases between. CDR1 is SEHNR, CDR2 FQNEAQ, per germline (reference sequence). The CDR3 bases are TGTGCCAGCACTGGTAACCGGGATTCACCCCTCCACTTT. Translating gives CASTGNRDSPLHF.